One sample yielded the 3 T cell receptor beta chains listed below, sequenced in a study of cytomegalovirus exposure and HLA in healthy donors. Profiling relied on immunoSEQ multiplex PCR, and the TCRdb table lists in-frame clones only, not all of them. This sample has 100,000 to 150,000 clones, with more than 85% found just once. The material sequenced was PBMCs. The receptors come from a man between 18 and 29 years old in good health and CMV-seropositive.

The rearrangement uses TRBV25-1 and TRBJ2-7; no definite D call. The CDR3 spans 14 residues. V was cut by 1 base and J by 2 bases, with 9 bases left in between. The germline gives CDR1 MGHDK, CDR2 SYGVNS. The CDR3 is CASSESGFPYEQYF. The CDR3 DNA reads TGTGCCAGCAGTGAATCGGGTTTCCCCTACGAGCAGTACTTC.

This clone came up a few times. A read error may account for a junction end that differs from germline. This rearrangement joins TRBV7-7 to TRBJ2-7, with TRBD1 matching over 8 bases. Per the germline V gene, CDR1 is SSHAT and CDR2 is FNYEAQ (reference sequence). The CDR3 extends over 14 amino acids. Here the CDR3 DNA reads TGTGCTAGCAGCGCCGGACAGGGAAACTACGAGCAGTACTTC. Encoded protein: CASSAGQGNYEQYF.

This rearrangement joins TRBV7-2 to TRBJ2-1; maybe TRBD1 (6 bases). CDR3 size: 15 residues. The ends were cut back, 1 base at V and 6 bases at J, with 13 bases in the middle. Germline CDR1 is SGHTA and CDR2 is FQGNSA. The CDR3 protein is CASSLGAGALNEQFF. CDR3 coding DNA: TGTGCCAGCAGCTTAGGGGCAGGGGCGCTCAATGAGCAGTTCTTC.